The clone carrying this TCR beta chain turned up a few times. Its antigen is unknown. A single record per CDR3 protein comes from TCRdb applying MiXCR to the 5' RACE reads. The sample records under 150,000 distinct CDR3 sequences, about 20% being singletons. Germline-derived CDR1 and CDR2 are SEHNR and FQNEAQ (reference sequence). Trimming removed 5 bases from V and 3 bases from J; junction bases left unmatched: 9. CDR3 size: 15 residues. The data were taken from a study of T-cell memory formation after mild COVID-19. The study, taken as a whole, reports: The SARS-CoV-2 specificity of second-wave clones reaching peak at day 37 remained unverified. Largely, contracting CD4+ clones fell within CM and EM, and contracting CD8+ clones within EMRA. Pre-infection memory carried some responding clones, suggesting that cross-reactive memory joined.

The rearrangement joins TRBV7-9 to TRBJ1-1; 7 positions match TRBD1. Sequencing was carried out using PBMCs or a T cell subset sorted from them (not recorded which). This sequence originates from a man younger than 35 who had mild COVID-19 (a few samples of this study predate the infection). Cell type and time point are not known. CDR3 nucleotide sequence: TGTGCCAGCAGCCCCCGCGACAGGGTCGACACTGAAGCTTTCTTT. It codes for CASSPRDRVDTEAFF. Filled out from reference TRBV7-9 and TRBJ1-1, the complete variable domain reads DTGVSQNPRHKITKRGQNVTFRCDPISEHNRLYWYRQTLGQGPEFLTYFQNEAQLEKSRLLSDRFSAERPKGSFSTLEIQRTEQGDSAMYLCASSPRDRVDTEAFFGQGTRLTVV.